What follows describes a single T cell receptor (beta chain). Unmatched junction bases numbered 9, after V lost 1 base and J lost 4 bases. The CDR3 consists of 17 residues. Germline V gene data show CDR1 as SGHKS and CDR2 as YYEKEE (reference sequence). The entry originates in a study of blood T cell repertoires in COVID-19. As handled by the study authors: Using reference gene primer amplification, nucleated cell counts were estimated. TCRdb's table, derived via immunoSEQ multiplex PCR, lists solely in-frame clones and lacks some. From that table come the V and J calls and clone size; the DNA was used to work out D and trimming. The repertoire holds roughly 200,000 clones, with 86% as singletons.

This receptor was obtained from a woman aged 40 to 49 in a cohort exposed to, infected with or recovered from COVID-19 (not recorded which). The chain links TRBV5-5 to TRBJ2-3, with TRBD2 matching over 10 bases. Sequencing input: PBMCs or T cells enriched from blood (not recorded which). CDR3 in DNA: TGTGCCAGCAGCTTGCGTCCAGCGGGAGGGCCCGCAGATACGCAGTATTTT. This sequence encodes CASSLRPAGGPADTQYF.